This entry features one T cell receptor (beta chain) sequence. This sample was taken from a study of blood T cell repertoires in COVID-19. Study-wide background: The cDNA or gDNA used as material had been derived from T cells, B-cell-depleted T cells, or PBMCs.

CDR1 and CDR2 from the germline V gene are LNHNV and YYDKDF (reference sequence). V was clipped by 3 bases and J by 0 bases; unmatched bases: 3. The CDR3 length is 16 residues. TCRdb's table, derived via immunoSEQ multiplex PCR, lists solely in-frame clones and lacks some. The sample includes about 120,000 clones, around 86% seen only once; the top ten take approximately 11%. The clonotype comes from an older man with acute or convalescent COVID-19. The sample taken for sequencing was peripheral blood. The rearrangement links TRBV15 to TRBJ2-7, with 12 positions matching TRBD1. The CDR3 loop is CATSRGQGAISYEQYF. The CDR3 DNA reads as TGTGCCACCAGCAGGGGACAGGGGGCCATCTCCTACGAGCAGTACTTC.